This TCR beta chain was profiled in a study of blood T cell repertoires in COVID-19. Study-wide context: Sources were T cells, B-cell-depleted T cells, or PBMCs; the material itself was cDNA or gDNA.

Germline V gene data show CDR1 as SGHRS and CDR2 as YFSETQ. The germline V and J ends were trimmed by 4 bases and 7 bases, with 14 bases remaining between them. The CDR3 spans 14 residues. Membership in each cohort depended on participant-reported clinical history. TCRdb's table, derived via immunoSEQ multiplex PCR, lists solely in-frame clones and lacks some. The repertoire holds more than 200,000 clones, with about 85% as singletons. The chain couples TRBV5-1 to TRBJ1-4, with D perhaps TRBD1 (6 bases). Sequenced material: PBMCs or T cells enriched from blood (not recorded which). This TCR was recovered from a man aged 25 to 45 who had recovered from COVID-19. The CDR3: CASSGQLESEKLFF. The CDR3 bases are TGCGCCAGCAGCGGACAGCTGGAATCTGAAAAACTGTTTTTT.